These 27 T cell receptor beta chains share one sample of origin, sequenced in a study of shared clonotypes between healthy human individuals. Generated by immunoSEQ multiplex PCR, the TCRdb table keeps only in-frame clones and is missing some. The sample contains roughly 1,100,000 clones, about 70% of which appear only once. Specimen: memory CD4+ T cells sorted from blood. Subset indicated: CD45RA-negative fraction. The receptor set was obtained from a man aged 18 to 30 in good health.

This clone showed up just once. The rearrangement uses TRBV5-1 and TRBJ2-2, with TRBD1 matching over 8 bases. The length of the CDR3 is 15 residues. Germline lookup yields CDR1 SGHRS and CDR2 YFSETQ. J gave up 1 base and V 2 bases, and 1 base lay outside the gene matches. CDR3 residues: CASSFDRGNTGELFF. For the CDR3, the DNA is TGCGCCAGCAGCTTCGACAGGGGGAACACCGGGGAGCTGTTTTTT.

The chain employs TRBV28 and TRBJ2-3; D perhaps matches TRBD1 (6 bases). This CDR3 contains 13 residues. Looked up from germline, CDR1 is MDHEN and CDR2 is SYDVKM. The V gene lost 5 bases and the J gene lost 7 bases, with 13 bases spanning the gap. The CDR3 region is CASSKAGENTQYF. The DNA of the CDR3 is TGTGCCAGCAGTAAAGCAGGGGAGAATACGCAGTATTTT.

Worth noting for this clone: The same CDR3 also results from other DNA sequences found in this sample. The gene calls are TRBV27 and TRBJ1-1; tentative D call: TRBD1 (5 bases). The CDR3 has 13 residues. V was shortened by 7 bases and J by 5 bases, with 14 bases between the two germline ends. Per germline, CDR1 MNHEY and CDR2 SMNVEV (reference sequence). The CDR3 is CASTKTGGTEAFF. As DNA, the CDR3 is TGTGCCAGCACTAAGACGGGGGGAACTGAAGCTTTCTTT.

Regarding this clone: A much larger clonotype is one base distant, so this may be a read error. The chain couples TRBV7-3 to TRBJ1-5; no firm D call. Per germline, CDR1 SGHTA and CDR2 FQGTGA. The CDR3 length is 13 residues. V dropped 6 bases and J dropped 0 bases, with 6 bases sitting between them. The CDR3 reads CASSFGSNQPQHF. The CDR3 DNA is TGTGCCAGCAGTTTCGGTAGCAATCAGCCCCAGCATTTT.

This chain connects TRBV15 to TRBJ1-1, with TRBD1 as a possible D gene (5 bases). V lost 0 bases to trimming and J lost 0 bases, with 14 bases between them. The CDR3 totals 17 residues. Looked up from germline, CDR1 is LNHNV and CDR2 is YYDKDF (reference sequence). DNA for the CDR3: TGTGCCACCAGCAGAGATCGGGACGGAGCAATGAACACTGAAGCTTTCTTT. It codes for CATSRDRDGAMNTEAFF.

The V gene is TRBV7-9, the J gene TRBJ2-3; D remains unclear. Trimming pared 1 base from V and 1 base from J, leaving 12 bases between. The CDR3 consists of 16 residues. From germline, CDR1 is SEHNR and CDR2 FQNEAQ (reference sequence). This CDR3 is CASSLESVSRTDTQYF. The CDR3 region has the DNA TGTGCCAGCAGCTTAGAGTCAGTTTCCCGCACAGATACGCAGTATTTT. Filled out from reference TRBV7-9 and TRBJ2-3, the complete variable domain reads DTGVSQNPRHKITKRGQNVTFRCDPISEHNRLYWYRQTLGQGPEFLTYFQNEAQLEKSRLLSDRFSAERPKGSFSTLEIQRTEQGDSAMYLCASSLESVSRTDTQYFGPGTRLTVL.

The CDR3 DNA reads as TGTGCCAGCGAACCCAGGGGTTGGGGGCCCCAAGAGACCCAGTACTTC. Amino acids: CASEPRGWGPQETQYF. The chain uses TRBV2 and TRBJ2-5; the D gene is possibly TRBD1 (6 bases). CDR3 size: 16 residues. Deletions cut 8 bases from V and 1 base from J, with 20 bases between. Germline V gene data show CDR1 as SNHLY and CDR2 as FYNNEI.

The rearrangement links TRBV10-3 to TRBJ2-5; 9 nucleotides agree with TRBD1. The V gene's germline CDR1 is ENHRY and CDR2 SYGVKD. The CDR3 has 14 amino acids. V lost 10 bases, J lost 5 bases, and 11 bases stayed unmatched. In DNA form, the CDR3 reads TGTGCCACGGGGGACAGGGCCGTTCTCGAGACCCAGTACTTC. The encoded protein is CATGDRAVLETQYF.

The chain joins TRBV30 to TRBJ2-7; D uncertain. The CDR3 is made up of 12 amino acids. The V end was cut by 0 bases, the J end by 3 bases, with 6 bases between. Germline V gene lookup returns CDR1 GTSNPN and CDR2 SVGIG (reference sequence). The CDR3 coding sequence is TGTGCCTGGAGTGTAGAGGACTACGAGCAGTACTTC. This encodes CAWSVEDYEQYF.

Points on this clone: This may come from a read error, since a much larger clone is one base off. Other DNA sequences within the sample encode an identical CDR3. The CDR3 loop is CASKYQETQYF. In DNA, the CDR3 is TGTGCCAGCAAATACCAAGAGACCCAGTACTTC. The chain uses TRBV2 and TRBJ2-5; D gene ambiguous. The germline V gene encodes CDR1 SNHLY and CDR2 FYNNEI. The length of the CDR3 is 11 residues. V shed 7 bases and J shed 0 bases, with 3 bases lying between them.

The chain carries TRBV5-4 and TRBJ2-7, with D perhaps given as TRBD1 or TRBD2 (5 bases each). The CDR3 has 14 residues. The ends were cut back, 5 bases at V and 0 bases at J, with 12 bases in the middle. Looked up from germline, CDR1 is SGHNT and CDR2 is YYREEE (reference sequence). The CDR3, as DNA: TGTGCCAGCAGGAGGGACCGATACTCCTACGAGCAGTACTTC. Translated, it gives CASRRDRYSYEQYF.

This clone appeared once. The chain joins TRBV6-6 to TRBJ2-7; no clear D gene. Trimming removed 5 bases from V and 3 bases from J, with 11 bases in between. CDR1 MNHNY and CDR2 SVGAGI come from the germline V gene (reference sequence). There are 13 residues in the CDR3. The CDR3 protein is CASSPGQVYEQYF. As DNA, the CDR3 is TGTGCCAGCAGTCCCGGTCAGGTCTACGAGCAGTACTTC.

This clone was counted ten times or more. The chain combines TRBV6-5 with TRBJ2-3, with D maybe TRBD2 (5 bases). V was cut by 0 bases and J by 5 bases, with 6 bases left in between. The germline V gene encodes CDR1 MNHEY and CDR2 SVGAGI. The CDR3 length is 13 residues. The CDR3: CASSYSEGDTQYF. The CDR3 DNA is TGTGCCAGCAGTTACTCCGAGGGAGATACGCAGTATTTT.

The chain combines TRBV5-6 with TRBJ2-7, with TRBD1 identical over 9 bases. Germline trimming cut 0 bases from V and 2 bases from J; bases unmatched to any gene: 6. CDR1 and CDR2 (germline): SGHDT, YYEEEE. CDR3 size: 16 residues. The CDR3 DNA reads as TGTGCCAGCAGCTTGGTGAGGGGACAGGGCACCTACGAGCAGTACTTC. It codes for CASSLVRGQGTYEQYF.

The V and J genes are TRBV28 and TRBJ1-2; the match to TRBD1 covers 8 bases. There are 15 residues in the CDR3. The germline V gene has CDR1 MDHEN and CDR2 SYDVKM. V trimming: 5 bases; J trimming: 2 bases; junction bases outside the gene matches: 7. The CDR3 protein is CASSTRWTGNYGYTF. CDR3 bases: TGTGCCAGCAGTACCCGTTGGACAGGGAACTATGGCTACACCTTC.

CDR3 nucleotide sequence: TGTGCCAGCAGCCAGACTAGCGGGAGATCCTACGAGCAGTACTTC. Translating it yields CASSQTSGRSYEQYF. The chain uses TRBV14 and TRBJ2-7, with TRBD2 matching over 12 bases. V lost 3 bases, J lost 1 base, and 1 base stayed unmatched. This CDR3 has 15 amino acids. Germline V CDR1 and CDR2: SGHDN, FVKESK.

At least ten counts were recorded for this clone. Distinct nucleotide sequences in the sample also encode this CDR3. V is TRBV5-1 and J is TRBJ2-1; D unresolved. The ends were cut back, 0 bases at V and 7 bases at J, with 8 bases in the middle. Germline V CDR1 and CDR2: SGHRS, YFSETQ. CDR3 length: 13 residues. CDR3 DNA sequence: TGCGCCAGCAGCTTGGGAGAGGTAAATGAGCAGTTCTTC. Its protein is CASSLGEVNEQFF.

The CDR3 coding sequence is TGCGCCAGCAGGATCAGACAGGAGCTGGTTGAAAAACTGTTTTTT. It translates to CASRIRQELVEKLFF. The chain joins TRBV10-1 to TRBJ1-4, with D tentatively TRBD1 (6 bases). Per germline, CDR1 WNHNN and CDR2 SYGVQD (reference sequence). V was clipped by 6 bases and J by 7 bases, with 18 bases between them. The CDR3 length is 15 residues.

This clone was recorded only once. The CDR3 bases are TGTGCCAGCAATCGGGGGCTGAACACCGGGGAGCTGTTTTTT. As protein: CASNRGLNTGELFF. This rearrangement joins TRBV5-4 to TRBJ2-2; D possibly uses TRBD1 or TRBD2 (6 bases each). The V end lost 6 bases, the J end lost 1 base, and 10 bases lay between the germline ends. This CDR3 is 14 amino acids long. From germline, CDR1 is SGHNT and CDR2 YYREEE (reference sequence).

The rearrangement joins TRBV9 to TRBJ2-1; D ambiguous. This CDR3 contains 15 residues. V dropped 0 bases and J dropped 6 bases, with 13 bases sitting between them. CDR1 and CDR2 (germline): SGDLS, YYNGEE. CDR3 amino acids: CASSVASSRSNEQFF. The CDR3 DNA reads TGTGCCAGCAGCGTAGCGAGCTCGAGGAGCAATGAGCAGTTCTTC.

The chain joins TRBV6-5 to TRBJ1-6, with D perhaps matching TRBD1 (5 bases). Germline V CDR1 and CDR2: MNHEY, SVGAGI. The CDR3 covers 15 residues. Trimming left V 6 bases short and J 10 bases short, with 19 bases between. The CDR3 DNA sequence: TGTGCCAGCAGCCGCTCGGGGGTAGCAGAATCACCCCTCCACTTT. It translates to CASSRSGVAESPLHF.

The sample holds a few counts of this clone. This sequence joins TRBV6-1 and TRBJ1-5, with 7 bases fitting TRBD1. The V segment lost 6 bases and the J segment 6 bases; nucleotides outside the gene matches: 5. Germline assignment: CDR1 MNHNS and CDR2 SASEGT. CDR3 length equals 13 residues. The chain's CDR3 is CASRDGTVQPQHF. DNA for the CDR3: TGTGCCAGCAGGGACGGGACAGTTCAGCCCCAGCATTTT.

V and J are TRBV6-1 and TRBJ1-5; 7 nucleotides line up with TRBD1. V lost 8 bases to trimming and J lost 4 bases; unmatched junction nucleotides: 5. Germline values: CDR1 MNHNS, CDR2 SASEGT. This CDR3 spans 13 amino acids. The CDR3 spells CASGQAFNQPQHF. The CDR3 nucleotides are TGTGCCAGCGGACAGGCGTTTAATCAGCCCCAGCATTTT.

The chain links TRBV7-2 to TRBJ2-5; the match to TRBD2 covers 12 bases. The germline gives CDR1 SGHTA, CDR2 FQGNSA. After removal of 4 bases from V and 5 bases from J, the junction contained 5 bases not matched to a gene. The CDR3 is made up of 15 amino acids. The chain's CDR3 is CASSSSGRAEETQYF. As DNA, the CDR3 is TGTGCCAGCAGCTCTAGCGGGAGGGCCGAGGAGACCCAGTACTTC. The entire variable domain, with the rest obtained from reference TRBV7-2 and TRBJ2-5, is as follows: GAGVSQSPSNKVTEKGKDVELRCDPISGHTALYWYRQSLGQGLEFLIYFQGNSAPDKSGLPSDRFSAERTGGSVSTLTIQRTQQEDSAVYLCASSSSGRAEETQYFGPGTRLLVL.

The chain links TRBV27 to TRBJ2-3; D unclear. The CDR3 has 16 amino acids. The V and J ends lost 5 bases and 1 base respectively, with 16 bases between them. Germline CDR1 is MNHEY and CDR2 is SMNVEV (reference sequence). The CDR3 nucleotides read TGTGCCAGCAGTACCCGGGCCCAACTTGGCACAGATACGCAGTATTTT. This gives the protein CASSTRAQLGTDTQYF.

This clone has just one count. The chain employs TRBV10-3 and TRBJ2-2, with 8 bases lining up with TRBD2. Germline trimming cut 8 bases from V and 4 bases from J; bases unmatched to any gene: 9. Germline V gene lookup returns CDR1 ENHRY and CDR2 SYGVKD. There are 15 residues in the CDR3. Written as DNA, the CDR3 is TGTGCCATCTCGAGTGGGCTAGCGGGCACCGGGGAGCTGTTTTTT. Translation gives CAISSGLAGTGELFF.

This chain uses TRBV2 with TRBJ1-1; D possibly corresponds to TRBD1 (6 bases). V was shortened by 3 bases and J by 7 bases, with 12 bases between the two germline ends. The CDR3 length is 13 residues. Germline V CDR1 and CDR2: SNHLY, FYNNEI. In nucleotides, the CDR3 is TGTGCCAGCAGTGATAGGGACAAAAATGAAGCTTTCTTT. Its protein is CASSDRDKNEAFF.